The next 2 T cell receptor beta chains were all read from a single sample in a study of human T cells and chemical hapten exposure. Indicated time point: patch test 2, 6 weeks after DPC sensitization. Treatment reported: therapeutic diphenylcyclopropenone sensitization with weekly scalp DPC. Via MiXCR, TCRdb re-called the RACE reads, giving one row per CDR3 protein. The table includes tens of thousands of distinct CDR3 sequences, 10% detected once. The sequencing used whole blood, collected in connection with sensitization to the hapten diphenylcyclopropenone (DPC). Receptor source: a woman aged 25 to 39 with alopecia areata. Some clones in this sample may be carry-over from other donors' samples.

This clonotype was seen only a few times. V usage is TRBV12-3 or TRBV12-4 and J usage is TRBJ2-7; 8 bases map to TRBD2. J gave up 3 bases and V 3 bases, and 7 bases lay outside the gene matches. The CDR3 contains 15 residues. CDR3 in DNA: TGTGCCAGCAGTTTTGGGCGGGGGGCTAACTACGAGCAGTACTTC. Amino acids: CASSFGRGANYEQYF.

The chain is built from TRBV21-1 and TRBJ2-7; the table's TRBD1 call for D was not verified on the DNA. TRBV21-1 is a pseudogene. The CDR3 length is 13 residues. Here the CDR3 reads CAIHPPPFYEQYF. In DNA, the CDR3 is TGTGCCATCCACCCCCCCCCATTCTACGAGCAGTACTTC.